These 18 T cell receptor beta chains came from one sample sequenced in a study of blood T cell repertoires in COVID-19. Some clones are missing from TCRdb's copy, which holds only in-frame ones; the method was immunoSEQ multiplex PCR. The repertoire includes a few hundred thousand clones, 70% to 90% of them detected once, and about 11% sits in the top ten. Source material: peripheral blood. Receptors originate from a woman aged 70 to 79 with acute or convalescent COVID-19.

J is TRBJ2-5 and V is TRBV29-1; D is ambiguous. Germline CDR1 is SQVTM and CDR2 is ANQGSEA. There are 12 residues in the CDR3. Trimming shortened V by 6 bases and J by 5 bases, and 13 bases separated the two germline ends. CDR3 sequence reads: CSVDRGSETQYF. CDR3 nucleotides: TGCAGCGTCGATAGAGGTTCGGAGACCCAGTACTTC.

The chain carries TRBV10-3 and TRBJ2-7; 8 bases align to TRBD2. V lost 5 bases and J lost 0; bases outside the gene matches: 6. The germline gives CDR1 ENHRY, CDR2 SYGVKD. There are 15 residues in the CDR3. The CDR3 coding sequence is TGTGCCATCAGTCCCCATAGCGGGGACTCCTACGAGCAGTACTTC. Encoded protein: CAISPHSGDSYEQYF.

The rearrangement uses TRBV4-1 and TRBJ2-7; TRBD1 is a possible D gene (8 bases). This CDR3 contains 17 residues. Trimming took off 1 base at V and 4 bases at J, with 20 bases between the two ends. Germline CDR1 and CDR2: MGHRA and YSYEKL. The CDR3 loop reads CASSQGQGGQGAYEQYF. CDR3 nucleotide sequence: TGCGCCAGCAGCCAAGGCCAGGGGGGGCAGGGGGCGTACGAGCAGTACTTC.

This clone was recorded once. The chain combines TRBV15 with TRBJ1-2, with unresolved D. The CDR3 extends over 13 amino acids. Germline V gene sequence: CDR1 LNHNV, CDR2 YYDKDF (reference sequence). Deletions cut 1 base from V and 6 bases from J, with 9 bases between. This chain's CDR3 is CATSRGRADGYTF. The CDR3 nucleotides read TGTGCCACCAGCAGAGGGAGGGCAGATGGCTACACCTTC.

The CDR3 sequence: CASNGAMRGTGELFF. CDR3 sequence (DNA): TGTGCCAGCAATGGGGCTATGCGGGGCACCGGGGAGCTGTTTTTT. V is TRBV27 and J is TRBJ2-2; TRBD2 is a possible D gene (6 bases). The CDR3 spans 15 residues. CDR1 and CDR2 (germline): MNHEY, SMNVEV (reference sequence). V lost 7 bases to trimming and J lost 4 bases, with 16 bases between them.

The genes are TRBV3-1 (or the pseudogene TRBV3-2) and TRBJ2-6, with 8 bases lining up with TRBD1. V lost 4 bases, J lost 0 bases, and 5 bases stayed unmatched. Germline V CDR1 and CDR2: LGHDT, YNNKEL (reference sequence). This CDR3 spans 17 amino acids. The CDR3 sequence is CASSPGTGSSGANVLTF. DNA for the CDR3: TGTGCCAGCAGCCCAGGGACAGGCAGCTCTGGGGCCAACGTCCTGACTTTC.

For this clone: In the same sample, other DNA sequences code for this CDR3. The V call is TRBV7-9, the J call TRBJ2-5, with TRBD2 as a possible D gene (6 bases). Per the germline V gene, CDR1 is SEHNR and CDR2 is FQNEAQ (reference sequence). This CDR3 comprises 14 residues. Deletions cut 4 bases from V and 2 bases from J, with 11 bases between. DNA for the CDR3: TGTGCCAGCAGCTCAGCGCGGGATCAAGAGACCCAGTACTTC. This encodes CASSSARDQETQYF.

This CDR3 is CASRQTGSTEAFF. In DNA form, the CDR3 reads TGTGCCAGCAGACAGACTGGGAGCACTGAAGCTTTCTTT. This sequence joins TRBV12-3 or TRBV12-4 and TRBJ1-1; D is unclear. This CDR3 contains 13 residues. Trimming took off 6 bases at V and 4 bases at J, with 12 bases between the two ends.

The chain uses TRBV28 and TRBJ2-2; 8 bases match TRBD2. V was clipped by 4 bases and J by 5 bases; unmatched bases: 12. The CDR3 length is 17 residues. CDR1 is MDHEN, CDR2 SYDVKM, per germline. The CDR3 DNA reads TGTGCCAGCAGTTCCCCGGGAGGGCCGAGGGGTACCGGGGAGCTGTTTTTT. It translates to CASSSPGGPRGTGELFF.

This rearrangement joins TRBV5-1 to TRBJ2-1; 9 nucleotides align to TRBD2. The CDR3 is 16 amino acids. Germline V CDR1 and CDR2: SGHRS, YFSETQ. After removal of 1 base from V and 4 bases from J, the junction contained 6 bases not matched to a gene. CDR3 DNA sequence: TGCGCCAGCAGCTTGACGCGGGGGGGCGTTTACAATGAGCAGTTCTTC. Its protein product is CASSLTRGGVYNEQFF.

J is TRBJ1-2 and V is TRBV30; D might be TRBD1 (6 bases). CDR3 length equals 14 residues. V was clipped by 0 bases and J by 4 bases, with 12 bases between them. Germline V gene data show CDR1 as GTSNPN and CDR2 as SVGIG (reference sequence). The CDR3 region is CAWSVFQGTYGYTF. The CDR3 DNA is TGTGCCTGGAGTGTGTTCCAGGGGACCTATGGCTACACCTTC.

This chain connects TRBV6-5 to TRBJ1-2; TRBD1 aligns across 9 bases. Germline values: CDR1 MNHEY, CDR2 SVGAGI. The CDR3 extends over 14 amino acids. V lost 6 bases and J lost 6; bases outside the gene matches: 8. CDR3 protein: CASRHARTGDGYTF. The CDR3 DNA sequence: TGTGCCAGCAGGCATGCAAGGACAGGGGATGGCTACACCTTC.

This chain uses TRBV18 with TRBJ1-1, with D unclear. Trimming took off 1 base at V and 0 bases at J, with 9 bases between the two ends. The CDR3 runs to 15 residues. CDR1 and CDR2 (germline): KGHSH, LQKENI. The CDR3 is CASSPQPGVNTEAFF. CDR3 coding DNA: TGTGCCAGCTCACCACAACCAGGTGTGAACACTGAAGCTTTCTTT.

In regard to this clone: One end of the junction is discordant with germline, which a read error may explain. The chain combines TRBV18 with TRBJ2-1; either TRBD1 or TRBD2 may fit D (5 bases each). The germline V gene has CDR1 KGHSH and CDR2 LQKENI. There are 16 residues in the CDR3. The CDR3 protein is CATSPGRSAQVDEQFF. The CDR3, as DNA: TGTGCCACCTCACCGGGGCGGAGTGCCCAAGTCGATGAGCAGTTCTTC. The full variable domain, in which reference TRBV18 and TRBJ2-1 provide the parts outside the CDR3, is NAGVMQNPRHLVRRRGQEARLRCSPMKGHSHVYWYRQLPEEGLKFMVYLQKENIIDESGMPKERFSAEFPKEGPSILRIQQVVRGDSAAYFCATSPGRSAQVDEQFFGPGTRLTVL.

The V and J genes are TRBV5-1 and TRBJ1-6; TRBD1 might be the D (5 bases). There are 14 residues in the CDR3. Germline V gene data show CDR1 as SGHRS and CDR2 as YFSETQ. V dropped 4 bases and J dropped 7 bases, with 12 bases sitting between them. CDR3 protein: CASSPGLQNSPLHF. The CDR3 DNA is TGCGCCAGCAGCCCGGGACTCCAGAATTCACCCCTCCACTTT.

The genes are TRBV19 and TRBJ1-1; 10 bases line up with TRBD1. Germline assignment: CDR1 LNHDA and CDR2 SQIVND (reference sequence). The CDR3 extends over 17 amino acids. V trimming: 2 bases; J trimming: 4 bases; junction bases outside the gene matches: 10. The CDR3 sequence is CASSIRQGATFFTEAFF. As DNA, the CDR3 is TGTGCCAGTAGTATAAGACAGGGGGCGACCTTTTTCACTGAAGCTTTCTTT.

The chain employs TRBV7-2 and TRBJ2-1, with TRBD1 as a possible D gene (6 bases). V shed 5 bases and J shed 3 bases, with 17 bases lying between them. Germline V CDR1 and CDR2: SGHTA, FQGNSA. This CDR3 contains 16 residues. This chain's CDR3 is CASSANPGVRYNEQFF. The CDR3, as DNA: TGTGCCAGCAGCGCAAACCCAGGGGTTCGCTACAATGAGCAGTTCTTC.

This clone was recorded only once. The chain joins TRBV2 to TRBJ2-3; TRBD2 might be the D (7 bases). V was trimmed by 0 bases and J by 8 bases, leaving 18 bases between them. Germline CDR1 is SNHLY and CDR2 is FYNNEI. CDR3 length: 16 amino acids. This chain's CDR3 is CASSEALRGGAGTQYF. CDR3 bases: TGTGCCAGCAGTGAAGCGCTTAGGGGGGGGGCCGGTACGCAGTATTTT.